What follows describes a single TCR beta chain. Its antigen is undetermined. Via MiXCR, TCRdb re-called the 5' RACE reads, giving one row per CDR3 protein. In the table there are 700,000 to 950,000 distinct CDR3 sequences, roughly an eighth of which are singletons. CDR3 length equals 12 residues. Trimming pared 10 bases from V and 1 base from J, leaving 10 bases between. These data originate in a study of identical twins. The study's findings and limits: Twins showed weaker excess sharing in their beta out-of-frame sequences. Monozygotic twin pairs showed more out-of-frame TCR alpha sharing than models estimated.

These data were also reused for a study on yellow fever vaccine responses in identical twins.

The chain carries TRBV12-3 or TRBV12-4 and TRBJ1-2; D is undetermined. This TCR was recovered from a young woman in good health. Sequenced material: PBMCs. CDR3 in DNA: TGTGCCACCGATGGCCATAACTATGGCTACACCTTC. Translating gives CATDGHNYGYTF.